These 2 T cell receptor beta chains came from one sample sequenced in a study of cytomegalovirus exposure and HLA in healthy donors. The method was immunoSEQ multiplex PCR; TCRdb's version includes in-frame clones alone and lacks a portion of them. Here the sample spans under 65,000 clones, roughly 95% being singletons. The sequencing sample was made of PBMCs. The receptors shown here come from a woman aged 18-29 years in good health and CMV-seropositive.

The V gene is TRBV7-3, the J gene TRBJ2-3; 9 bases fit TRBD2. CDR3 length equals 16 residues. Germline lookup yields CDR1 SGHTA and CDR2 FQGTGA. The trim removed 2 bases at V and 0 bases at J, leaving 3 bases unmatched. The CDR3 loop is CASSLLAGGSTDTQYF. The CDR3 DNA follows: TGTGCCAGCAGCTTACTGGCGGGAGGGAGCACAGATACGCAGTATTTT.

The chain combines TRBV9 with TRBJ2-5; 11 bases fit TRBD2. This CDR3 spans 15 amino acids. Germline V gene sequence: CDR1 SGDLS, CDR2 YYNGEE. With V trimmed by 4 bases and J by 5 bases, 7 bases remained unmatched. The CDR3 loop is CASSPGLAGGETQYF. DNA of the CDR3: TGTGCCAGCAGCCCAGGACTAGCGGGCGGGGAGACCCAGTACTTC. The whole variable domain, filled in from reference TRBV9 and TRBJ2-5, reads DSGVTQTPKHLITATGQRVTLRCSPRSGDLSVYWYQQSLDQGLQFLIQYYNGEERAKGNILERFSAQQFPDLHSELNLSSLELGDSALYFCASSPGLAGGETQYFGPGTRLLVL.